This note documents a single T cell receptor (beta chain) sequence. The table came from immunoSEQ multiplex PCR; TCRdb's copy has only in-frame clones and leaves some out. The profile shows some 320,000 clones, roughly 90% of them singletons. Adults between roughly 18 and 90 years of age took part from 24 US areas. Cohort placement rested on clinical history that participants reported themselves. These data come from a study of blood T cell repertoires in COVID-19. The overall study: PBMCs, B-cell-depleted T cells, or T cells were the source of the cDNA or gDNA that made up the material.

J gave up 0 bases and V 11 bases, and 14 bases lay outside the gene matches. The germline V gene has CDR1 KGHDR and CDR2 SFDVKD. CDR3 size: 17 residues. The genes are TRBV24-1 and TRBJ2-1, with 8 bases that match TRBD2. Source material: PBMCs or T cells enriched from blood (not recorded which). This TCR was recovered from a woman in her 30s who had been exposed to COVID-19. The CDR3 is CANRRGAFLYSYNEQFF. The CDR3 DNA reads TGTGCCAACCGGCGGGGGGCCTTCTTATACTCCTACAATGAGCAGTTCTTC.